One and the same sample provided the 21 T cell receptor beta chains below, sequenced in a study of Graves' ophthalmopathy and Graves' hyperthyroidism. The study amplified TCR beta CDR3 regions using RNA transcripts. HTBI primers were employed in first-round RT-PCR, then a second-round multiplex PCR followed. TCRdb independently ran MiXCR on the multiplex PCR reads; one entry per CDR3 protein. The sample holds around 520,000 distinct CDR3 sequences; about 35% are singletons and the top ten take about 4.2%. The sample consisted of peripheral blood or thyroid tissue (not recorded which). The receptors originated from an adult man with Graves' hyperthyroidism.

The chain uses TRBV27 and TRBJ1-2; the D gene is possibly TRBD1 (5 bases). Per the germline V gene, CDR1 is MNHEY and CDR2 is SMNVEV (reference sequence). V was trimmed by 0 bases and J by 4 bases, leaving 12 bases between them. CDR3 size: 15 residues. CDR3 protein: CASSLSGLQPYGYTF. The CDR3 nucleotides read TGTGCCAGCAGTTTATCGGGGCTCCAGCCCTATGGCTACACCTTC.

The V gene is TRBV20-1, the J gene TRBJ1-3, with TRBD1 identical over 7 bases. The CDR3 totals 13 residues. The germline CDR1 and CDR2 sequences are DFQATT and SNEGSKA (reference sequence). Trimming cost V 6 bases and J 0 bases; bases outside gene matches: 2. The CDR3 DNA is TGCAGTGCGGCAGGGGGCTCTGGAAACACCATATATTTT. Its protein product is CSAAGGSGNTIYF.

This clonotype was counted ten times or more. A much larger clonotype is one base distant, so this may be a read error. CDR3 bases: TGTGCCATCAGCCCAAGGACAGGGGTTAAAGCTTTCTTT. This sequence encodes CAISPRTGVKAFF. V is TRBV10-3 and J is TRBJ1-1, with TRBD1 identical over 9 bases. Germline V lookup: CDR1 ENHRY, CDR2 SYGVKD. The CDR3 length is 13 residues. V was clipped by 6 bases and J by 9 bases; unmatched bases: 8.

The V gene is TRBV29-1, the J gene TRBJ2-2; TRBD1 aligns across 9 bases. Looked up from germline, CDR1 is SQVTM and CDR2 is ANQGSEA. The junction had 5 bases not matched to a gene; V was cut back by 7 bases and J by 5 bases. The CDR3 runs to 13 residues. The CDR3 sequence: CSASGTGTGELFF. For the CDR3, the DNA is TGCAGCGCATCCGGGACAGGGACCGGGGAGCTGTTTTTT.

The chain links TRBV7-2 to TRBJ2-7; 13 nucleotides agree with TRBD2. The CDR3 contains 18 residues. The V segment lost 2 bases and the J segment 4 bases; nucleotides outside the gene matches: 11. CDR1 is SGHTA, CDR2 FQGNSA, per germline. The CDR3 reads CASSLKVGLAGAEYEQYF. CDR3 in DNA: TGTGCCAGCAGCTTAAAGGTCGGACTAGCGGGAGCTGAGTACGAGCAGTACTTC.

J is TRBJ1-1 and V is TRBV9; D may be TRBD1 (5 bases). Trimming took 0 bases from V and 1 from J, leaving 13 bases between them. The CDR3 is made up of 16 amino acids. CDR1 and CDR2 from the germline V gene are SGDLS and YYNGEE. This chain's CDR3 is CASSVDQGQGNTEAFF. CDR3 sequence (DNA): TGTGCCAGCAGCGTAGATCAGGGTCAGGGGAACACTGAAGCTTTCTTT.

The V and J genes are TRBV20-1 and TRBJ1-2, with D perhaps matching TRBD1 (6 bases). Trimming stripped 0 bases from V and 8 bases from J, with 13 bases between. CDR1 and CDR2 from the germline V gene are DFQATT and SNEGSKA (reference sequence). The CDR3 is 13 amino acids. The CDR3 loop reads CSARDGGSGGYTF. As DNA, the CDR3 is TGCAGTGCTAGAGATGGGGGCTCGGGGGGCTACACCTTC.

The sample holds many counts of this clonotype. V is TRBV27 and J is TRBJ2-5, with D tentatively TRBD2 (5 bases). Germline V gene sequence: CDR1 MNHEY, CDR2 SMNVEV (reference sequence). V lost 3 bases and J 1 base, leaving 12 bases between the germline ends. The length of the CDR3 is 15 residues. The CDR3 here is CASSFGRRAQETQYF. The DNA of the CDR3 is TGTGCCAGCAGTTTTGGGAGAAGGGCCCAAGAGACCCAGTACTTC.

A remark on this clonotype: This may come from a read error, since a much larger clone is one base off. The chain recombines TRBV12-3 or TRBV12-4 with TRBJ2-5; TRBD2 aligns across 11 bases. This CDR3 has 18 residues. DNA for the CDR3: TGTGCCAGCAGTTTCCCAGACCAGACTAGCGGGATCCAAGAGACCCAGTGCTTC. Its protein is CASSFPDQTSGIQETQCF.

The chain combines TRBV7-2 with TRBJ2-2; D is possibly TRBD2 (5 bases). Trimming stripped 3 bases from V and 5 bases from J, with 13 bases between. Germline loops: CDR1 SGHTA, CDR2 FQGNSA. The CDR3 sequence is 15 residues long. The CDR3 is CASSFRRGMTGELFF. The CDR3 region has the DNA TGTGCCAGCAGCTTCCGACGGGGAATGACCGGGGAGCTGTTTTTT.

The rearrangement joins TRBV10-2 to TRBJ2-3, with 7 bases fitting TRBD2. This CDR3 is 15 amino acids long. The V gene's germline CDR1 is WSHSY and CDR2 SAAADI. V trimming: 2 bases; J trimming: 4 bases; junction bases outside the gene matches: 6. The CDR3 bases are TGCGCCAGCAGTGAGACGGGAGGTAGATCAGATACGCAGTATTTT. Translated: CASSETGGRSDTQYF.

This chain uses TRBV30 with TRBJ1-2; 7 bases align to TRBD1. The CDR3 spans 13 residues. Germline-derived CDR1 and CDR2 are GTSNPN and SVGIG (reference sequence). With 4 bases clipped from V and 8 bases from J, the junction kept 10 bases outside the gene matches. The CDR3 loop reads CAWTITGAGGYTF. The DNA for the CDR3 is TGTGCCTGGACCATTACAGGGGCAGGCGGCTACACCTTC.

The chain carries TRBV7-2 and TRBJ1-3, with D hard to call. V was pared by 5 bases and J by 0 bases, with 14 bases between. Germline lookup yields CDR1 SGHTA and CDR2 FQGNSA. The CDR3 is 16 residues long. This chain's CDR3 is CASSQEVRTSGNTIYF. In nucleotides, the CDR3 is TGTGCCAGCAGCCAAGAGGTAAGGACCTCTGGAAACACCATATATTTT.

This chain joins TRBV7-2 and TRBJ2-7; no firm D call. V was shortened by 5 bases and J by 6 bases, with 11 bases between the two germline ends. The germline V gene has CDR1 SGHTA and CDR2 FQGNSA. CDR3 length: 12 amino acids. In DNA form, the CDR3 reads TGTGCCAGCAGCGGCAGGACGGGCGAGCAGTACTTC. It translates to CASSGRTGEQYF. Combining the CDR3 with reference TRBV7-2 and TRBJ2-7 gives the whole variable domain GAGVSQSPSNKVTEKGKDVELRCDPISGHTALYWYRQSLGQGLEFLIYFQGNSAPDKSGLPSDRFSAERTGGSVSTLTIQRTQQEDSAVYLCASSGRTGEQYFGPGTRLTVT.

This clonotype was seen only a few times. Compared with germline, one end of the junction differs, possibly owing to a read error. This rearrangement joins TRBV5-1 to TRBJ1-2; maybe TRBD1 (5 bases). Looked up from germline, CDR1 is SGHRS and CDR2 is YFSETQ. This CDR3 is built from 16 residues. The CDR3: CASSPGVRTLNYGYTF. The CDR3 DNA follows: TGTGCCAGCAGTCCCGGCGTTAGGACACTTAACTATGGCTACACCTTC.

This clonotype has ten or more counts. This chain links TRBV20-1 with TRBJ1-4; 12 bases agree with TRBD1. The V and J ends lost 6 bases and 6 bases, in that order; junction bases with no gene match: 5. The germline gives CDR1 DFQATT, CDR2 SNEGSKA (reference sequence). This CDR3 comprises 14 residues. The CDR3 loop is CSAKGTGGDEKLFF. The CDR3 bases are TGCAGTGCAAAAGGGACAGGGGGCGATGAAAAACTGTTTTTT.

The chain uses TRBV19 and TRBJ2-2; D is perhaps TRBD1 (5 bases). The CDR3 has 12 amino acids. Trimming stripped 10 bases from V and 1 base from J, with 7 bases between. The V gene's germline CDR1 is LNHDA and CDR2 SQIVND (reference sequence). The CDR3 reads CATQGNTGELFF. As DNA, the CDR3 is TGTGCCACCCAGGGGAACACCGGGGAGCTGTTTTTT.

This clonotype was counted many times. The chain is built from TRBV4-2 and TRBJ1-4; D is undetermined. V was clipped by 0 bases and J by 7 bases, with 12 bases between them. This CDR3 has 15 amino acids. Looked up from germline, CDR1 is LGHNA and CDR2 is YNFKEQ. This CDR3 reads CASSQETTPGEKLFF. CDR3 DNA sequence: TGTGCCAGCAGCCAAGAGACCACCCCTGGTGAAAAACTGTTTTTT.

This clonotype showed up many times. The chain uses TRBV19 and TRBJ1-1, with 7 nucleotides matching TRBD1. Germline V lookup: CDR1 LNHDA, CDR2 SQIVND (reference sequence). This CDR3 contains 15 residues. The V segment lost 6 bases and the J segment 0 bases; nucleotides outside the gene matches: 7. The CDR3 here is CASRSPGQMNTEAFF. In DNA, the CDR3 is TGTGCCAGTAGATCCCCGGGACAGATGAACACTGAAGCTTTCTTT.

At least ten counts were recorded for this clonotype. This chain connects TRBV7-2 to TRBJ2-7; 11 positions agree with TRBD2. The V gene end was trimmed by 1 base and the J gene end by 4 bases; junction bases not matched to a gene: 9. Germline CDR1 and CDR2: SGHTA and FQGNSA. The CDR3 is 17 residues long. The CDR3 loop is CASSLGFNGLAGYEQYF. CDR3 nucleotide sequence: TGTGCCAGCAGCTTAGGGTTTAATGGACTAGCGGGTTACGAGCAGTACTTC.

V and J are TRBV27 and TRBJ1-2; the match to TRBD1 covers 8 bases. The trim removed 5 bases at V and 2 bases at J, leaving 13 bases unmatched. CDR3 length: 17 residues. Germline V gene sequence: CDR1 MNHEY, CDR2 SMNVEV (reference sequence). The CDR3 sequence is CASSVRDRTLGNYGYTF. DNA for the CDR3: TGTGCCAGCAGTGTAAGGGACAGGACACTAGGGAACTATGGCTACACCTTC.